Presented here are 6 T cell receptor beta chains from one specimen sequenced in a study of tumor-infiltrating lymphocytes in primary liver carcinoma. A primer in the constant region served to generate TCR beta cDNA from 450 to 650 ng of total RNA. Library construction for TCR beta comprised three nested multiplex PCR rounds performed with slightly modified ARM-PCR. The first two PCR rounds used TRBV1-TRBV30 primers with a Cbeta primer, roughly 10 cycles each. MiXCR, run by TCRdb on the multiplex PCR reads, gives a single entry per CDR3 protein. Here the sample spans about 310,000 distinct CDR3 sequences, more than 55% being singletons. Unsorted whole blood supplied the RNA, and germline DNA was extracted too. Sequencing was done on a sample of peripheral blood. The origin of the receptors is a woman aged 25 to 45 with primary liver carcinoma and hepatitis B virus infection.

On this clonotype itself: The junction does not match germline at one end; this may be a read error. CDR3 DNA sequence: TGTGTCAGCAGTTACTCAGGGGGGCCAGATACGCAGTATTTT. As protein: CVSSYSGGPDTQYF. V is TRBV6-2 or TRBV6-3 and J is TRBJ2-3, with D tentatively TRBD1 (7 bases). CDR3 length: 14 amino acids. Looked up from germline, CDR1 is MNHEY and CDR2 is SVGEGT.

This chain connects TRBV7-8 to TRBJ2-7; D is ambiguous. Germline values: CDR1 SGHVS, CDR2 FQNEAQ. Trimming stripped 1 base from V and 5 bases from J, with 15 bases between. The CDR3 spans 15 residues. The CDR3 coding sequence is TGTGCCAGCAGCTTAGACTCCACCACCCTCCACGAGCAGTACTTC. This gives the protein CASSLDSTTLHEQYF.

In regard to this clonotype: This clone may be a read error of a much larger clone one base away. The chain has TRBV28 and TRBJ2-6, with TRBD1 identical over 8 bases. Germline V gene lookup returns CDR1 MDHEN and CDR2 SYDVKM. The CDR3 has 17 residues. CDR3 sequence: CASGLGTGPSGANVLTF. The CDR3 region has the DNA TGTGCCAGCGGTTTGGGGACAGGCCCCTCTGGGGCCAACGTCCTGACTTTC.

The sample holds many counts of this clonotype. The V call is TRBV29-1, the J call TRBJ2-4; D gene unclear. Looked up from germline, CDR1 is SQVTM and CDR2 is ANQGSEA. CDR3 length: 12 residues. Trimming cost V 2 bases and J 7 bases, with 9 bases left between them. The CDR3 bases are TGCAGCGTTGAAAGCAGATATAACATTCAGTACTTC. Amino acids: CSVESRYNIQYF.

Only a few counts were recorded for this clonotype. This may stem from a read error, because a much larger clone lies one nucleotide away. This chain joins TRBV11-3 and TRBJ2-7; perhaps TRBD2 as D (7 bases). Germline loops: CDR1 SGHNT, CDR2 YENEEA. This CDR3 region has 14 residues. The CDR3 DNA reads TGTGCCAGCAGACCGGGGGGCGCTTCATCCGAGCAGCACTTC. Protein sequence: CASRPGGASSEQHF.

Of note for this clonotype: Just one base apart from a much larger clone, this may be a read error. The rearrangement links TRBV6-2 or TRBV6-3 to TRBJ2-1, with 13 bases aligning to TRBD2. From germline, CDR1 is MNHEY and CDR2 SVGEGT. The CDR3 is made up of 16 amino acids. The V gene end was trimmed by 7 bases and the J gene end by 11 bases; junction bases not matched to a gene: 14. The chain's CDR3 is CASILAGTSGTGKQFF. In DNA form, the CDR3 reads TGTGCCAGCATTCTCGCCGGGACTAGCGGGACGGGGAAGCAGTTCTTC.